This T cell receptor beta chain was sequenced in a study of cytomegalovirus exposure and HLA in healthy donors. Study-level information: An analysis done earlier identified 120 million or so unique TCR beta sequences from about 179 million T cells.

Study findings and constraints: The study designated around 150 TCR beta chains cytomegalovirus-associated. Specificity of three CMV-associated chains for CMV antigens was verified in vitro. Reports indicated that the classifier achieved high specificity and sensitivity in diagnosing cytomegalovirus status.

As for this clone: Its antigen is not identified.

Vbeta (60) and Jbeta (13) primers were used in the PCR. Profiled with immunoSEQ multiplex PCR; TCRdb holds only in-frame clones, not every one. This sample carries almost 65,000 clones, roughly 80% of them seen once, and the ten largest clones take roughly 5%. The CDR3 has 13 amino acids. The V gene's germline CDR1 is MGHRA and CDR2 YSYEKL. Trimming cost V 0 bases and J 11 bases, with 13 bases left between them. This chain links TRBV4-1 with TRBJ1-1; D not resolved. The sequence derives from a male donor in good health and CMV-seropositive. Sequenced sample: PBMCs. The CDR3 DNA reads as TGCGCCAGCAGCCAAGACAGGATAGACACGGCTTTCTTT. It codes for CASSQDRIDTAFF.